What follows are 30 T cell receptor beta chains derived from one specimen sequenced in a study of early T cells in non-severe SARS-CoV-2 infection. TCRdb re-called the 5' RACE reads through MiXCR, storing one row per CDR3 protein. Here the sample spans tens of thousands of distinct CDR3 sequences, around 12% being singletons. The sequenced sample consisted of whole blood. The source is an adult who was a healthcare worker with PCR-confirmed SARS-CoV-2 infection or an uninfected control (not recorded which).

This clonotype occurred a few times. This chain links TRBV29-1 with TRBJ2-3; 11 positions match TRBD2. J gave up 4 bases and V 6 bases, and 6 bases lay outside the gene matches. The CDR3 spans 14 residues. From germline, CDR1 is SQVTM and CDR2 ANQGSEA. The DNA for the CDR3 is TGCAGCGTCCGGACTAGCGGGTTCGCAGATACGCAGTATTTT. Its translation: CSVRTSGFADTQYF.

This clonotype was observed at least ten times. Germline is not matched at one junction end, which may reflect a read error. The rearrangement joins TRBV7-7 to TRBJ2-3; 8 bases align to TRBD1. From germline, CDR1 is SSHAT and CDR2 FNYEAQ (reference sequence). This CDR3 is 14 amino acids long. The CDR3 bases are TGTGCTAGCAGCCGCGGACAGGGTTCAGATACGCAGTATTTT. Translating gives CASSRGQGSDTQYF.

The J gene is TRBJ2-7, the V gene TRBV5-1, with TRBD1 identical over 9 bases. J gave up 6 bases and V 4 bases, and 8 bases lay outside the gene matches. Germline V lookup: CDR1 SGHRS, CDR2 YFSETQ. The CDR3 runs 14 residues. CDR3 nucleotides: TGCGCCAGCAGCCCACAACAGGGGGCGGGCGAGCAGTACTTC. Protein: CASSPQQGAGEQYF.

The CDR3 is CASSPHIGEGYEQYF. In DNA, the CDR3 is TGTGCCAGCAGCCCCCATATCGGGGAGGGGTACGAGCAGTACTTC. The chain combines TRBV7-2 with TRBJ2-7, with 7 bases fitting TRBD2. CDR3 length equals 15 residues. With 5 bases clipped from V and 4 bases from J, the junction kept 11 bases outside the gene matches. The germline CDR1 and CDR2 sequences are SGHTA and FQGNSA.

The table lists this clonotype with many counts. This rearrangement joins TRBV5-5 to TRBJ2-1, with D tentatively TRBD2 (5 bases). This CDR3 contains 13 residues. Germline-derived CDR1 and CDR2 are SGHKS and YYEKEE (reference sequence). V was cut by 3 bases and J by 7 bases, with 11 bases left in between. The CDR3 region is CASSWTFGNEQFF. CDR3 DNA: TGTGCCAGCAGCTGGACTTTCGGAAATGAGCAGTTCTTC.

The chain has TRBV7-9 and TRBJ1-2; the D gene is possibly TRBD1 (5 bases). The V end was cut by 1 base, the J end by 0 bases, with 9 bases between. Germline loops: CDR1 SEHNR, CDR2 FQNEAQ (reference sequence). CDR3 size: 15 residues. The CDR3 sequence: CASSLGRGANYGYTF. Here the CDR3 DNA reads TGTGCCAGCAGCTTAGGGAGGGGTGCTAACTATGGCTACACCTTC.

This clonotype showed up just a few times. The chain combines TRBV6-5 with TRBJ1-1, with unresolved D. V gave up 8 bases and J gave up 5 bases, with 24 bases separating them. Germline V gene lookup returns CDR1 MNHEY and CDR2 SVGAGI. The CDR3 loop spans 16 amino acids. Here the CDR3 DNA reads TGTGCCAGCGCCCAAACCTATTCTGGGTCCCGAACTGAAGCTTTCTTT. This codes for CASAQTYSGSRTEAFF.

Comments on this clonotype: One base away lies a much larger clone, so this may be a sequencing read error. The genes are TRBV10-3 and TRBJ1-4, with TRBD1 matching 7 bases. With 3 bases clipped from V and 8 bases from J, the junction kept 12 bases outside the gene matches. Germline-derived CDR1 and CDR2 are ENHRY and SYGVKD. The CDR3 totals 16 residues. The CDR3 sequence is CAISDQIRGGEEKLFF. The CDR3 DNA sequence: TGTGCCATCAGTGACCAAATCAGGGGGGGTGAAGAAAAACTGTTTTTT.

This clonotype was seen ten or more times. The genes are TRBV11-2 and TRBJ2-7; D might be TRBD2 (6 bases). The CDR3 covers 17 residues. Germline lookup yields CDR1 SGHAT and CDR2 FQNNGV. V gave up 4 bases and J gave up 1 base, with 20 bases separating them. The CDR3 region has the DNA TGTGCCAGCAGCTCCGTAATGGGCCATCGGGAGTCCTACGAGCAGTACTTC. Its translation is CASSSVMGHRESYEQYF.

This clonotype was seen more than once but under ten times. The V and J genes are TRBV15 and TRBJ1-4; D not resolved. Between the trimmed V and J ends, which lost 0 bases and 7 bases, there was a span of 9 bases. The CDR3 is 14 amino acids. Germline CDR1 reads LNHNV; CDR2 reads YYDKDF (reference sequence). DNA of the CDR3: TGTGCCACCAGCAGAGATGTGGGGAGTGAAAAACTGTTTTTT. As protein: CATSRDVGSEKLFF.

This clonotype was found a few times. The chain has TRBV18 and TRBJ2-7, with 7 bases identical to TRBD2. Germline values: CDR1 KGHSH, CDR2 LQKENI. The CDR3 extends over 12 amino acids. Trimming cost V 3 bases and J 6 bases; bases outside gene matches: 2. The chain's CDR3 is CASSPAGVEQYF. CDR3 nucleotides: TGTGCCAGCTCACCGGCGGGGGTCGAGCAGTACTTC.

The rearrangement uses TRBV28 and TRBJ2-4; 7 nucleotides match TRBD2. The V and J ends lost 5 bases and 1 base, in that order; junction bases with no gene match: 5. This CDR3 contains 15 residues. Germline assignment: CDR1 MDHEN and CDR2 SYDVKM. The CDR3 loop reads CASSPAGVAKNIQYF. CDR3 bases: TGTGCCAGCAGTCCGGCGGGGGTGGCCAAAAACATTCAGTACTTC.

This clonotype was counted only a few times. Compared with germline, one end of the junction differs, possibly owing to a read error. The genes are TRBV10-3 and TRBJ2-1; 14 bases are shared with TRBD2. CDR1 ENHRY and CDR2 SYGVKD come from the germline V gene. This CDR3 is built from 18 residues. CDR3 DNA sequence: TGTGTCATCAGTGCAGCGGCAGGACTAGCGGGGGGACCGAATGAGCAGTTCTTC. Its translation: CVISAAAGLAGGPNEQFF.

The chain links TRBV28 to TRBJ1-3; D not certain. V was cut by 3 bases and J by 5 bases, with 5 bases left in between. This CDR3 has 12 amino acids. In germline, CDR1 is MDHEN, CDR2 SYDVKM. The CDR3 region is CASSFYRNTIYF. CDR3 in DNA: TGTGCCAGCAGTTTCTATCGAAACACCATATATTTT.

This clonotype was seen ten or more times. J is TRBJ1-2 and V is TRBV7-9; D gene uncertain. Germline values: CDR1 SEHNR, CDR2 FQNEAQ (reference sequence). Trimming removed 6 bases from V and 2 bases from J, with 10 bases in between. CDR3 length equals 13 residues. As DNA, the CDR3 is TGTGCCAGCAGTTTCGACGGGAACTATGGCTACACCTTC. Residues: CASSFDGNYGYTF.

In this sample, this clonotype turned up many times. The chain has TRBV30 and TRBJ2-1; either TRBD1 or TRBD2 may fit D (6 bases each). V was cut by 2 bases and J by 15 bases, with 23 bases left in between. The CDR3 runs 14 residues. CDR1 GTSNPN and CDR2 SVGIG come from the germline V gene (reference sequence). CDR3 nucleotides: TGTGCCTGGAGTCCCTGGGTGACTACAGGGACTCCGTTCTTC. Translating it yields CAWSPWVTTGTPFF.

This clonotype was picked up many times. One end of the junction fails to match germline, which may point to a read error. The chain is built from TRBV4-3 and TRBJ1-5; tentative D call: TRBD1 (6 bases). CDR1 is LGHNA, CDR2 YSLEER, per germline. The CDR3 covers 17 residues. The CDR3 bases are TGCGCTAGCAGCCAAGATTTGTTGGGGGCCGGCAATCAGCCCCAGCATTTT. This gives the protein CASSQDLLGAGNQPQHF.

V is TRBV11-2 and J is TRBJ1-1; no definite D call. V dropped 5 bases and J dropped 9 bases, with 13 bases sitting between them. The CDR3 loop spans 12 amino acids. Germline V gene sequence: CDR1 SGHAT, CDR2 FQNNGV. CDR3 bases: TGTGCCAGCAGCCCGGAAGCGGATAAAGCTTTCTTT. It translates to CASSPEADKAFF.

The chain links TRBV20-1 to TRBJ1-1, with TRBD1 identical over 8 bases. CDR1 and CDR2 (germline): DFQATT, SNEGSKA (reference sequence). The CDR3 is made up of 14 amino acids. Here the CDR3 reads CRGYGQGGNTEAFF. The CDR3 DNA sequence: TGCAGGGGCTACGGACAGGGCGGGAACACTGAAGCTTTCTTT.

The chain is built from TRBV7-2 and TRBJ1-3; maybe TRBD1 (5 bases). The CDR3 is 17 residues long. V lost 1 base, J lost 5 bases, and 18 bases lay in between. The germline V gene encodes CDR1 SGHTA and CDR2 FQGNSA. This CDR3 reads CASSLVAGGGNRNTIYF. The CDR3 DNA reads as TGTGCCAGCAGCTTAGTGGCGGGCGGGGGGAACCGAAACACCATATATTTT.

The chain carries TRBV11-2 and TRBJ2-7; possible D gene TRBD2, 5 bases. Germline-derived CDR1 and CDR2 are SGHAT and FQNNGV. Deletions cut 4 bases from V and 2 bases from J, with 15 bases between. This CDR3 has 15 amino acids. The CDR3 sequence is CASSSPEAATYEQYF. The CDR3 DNA is TGTGCCAGCAGCTCCCCAGAAGCGGCCACCTACGAGCAGTACTTC.

This rearrangement joins TRBV12-5 to TRBJ1-1; D is unresolved. Trimming took 0 bases from V and 7 from J, leaving 12 bases between them. This CDR3 region has 14 residues. CDR1 is LGHNT, CDR2 FRNRAP, per germline. The CDR3 DNA reads TGTGCTAGTGGTTTGGTACTTCGGCTGAATGAAGCTTTCTTT. Amino acid sequence: CASGLVLRLNEAFF.

The V gene is TRBV10-2, the J gene TRBJ2-7; D gene unclear. The germline V and J ends were trimmed by 5 bases and 7 bases, with 9 bases remaining between them. The germline gives CDR1 WSHSY, CDR2 SAAADI. This CDR3 has 11 residues. In DNA form, the CDR3 reads TGCGCCAGCAGTTTAGTAGGTGAGCAGTACTTC. Its protein product is CASSLVGEQYF.

The chain carries TRBV29-1 and TRBJ2-7; D is undetermined. Trimming stripped 3 bases from V and 7 bases from J, with 10 bases between. The germline gives CDR1 SQVTM, CDR2 ANQGSEA. CDR3 length: 11 residues. CDR3 residues: CSVDSGWEQYF. For the CDR3, the DNA is TGCAGCGTTGACTCCGGCTGGGAGCAGTACTTC.

This clonotype occurred many times. The V and J genes are TRBV7-8 and TRBJ2-2; D not certain. Between the trimmed V and J ends, which lost 6 bases and 1 base, there was a span of 12 bases. The CDR3 extends over 15 amino acids. Per germline, CDR1 SGHVS and CDR2 FQNEAQ. CDR3 sequence (DNA): TGTGCCAGCAGGGGGTGGGGAAGGAACACCGGGGAGCTGTTTTTT. Amino acids: CASRGWGRNTGELFF.

The chain employs TRBV3-1 and TRBJ1-3; D may be TRBD1 (5 bases). This CDR3 spans 17 amino acids. Trimming removed 4 bases at V and 0 bases at J, with 16 bases between. The germline gives CDR1 LGHDT, CDR2 YNNKEL (reference sequence). CDR3: CASSPNGGASSGNTIYF. The CDR3 region has the DNA TGTGCCAGCAGCCCCAACGGAGGGGCGAGCTCTGGAAACACCATATATTTT.

This clonotype was picked up many times. The CDR3 region is CSVEGPLAGANQETQYF. The CDR3 DNA reads TGCAGCGTTGAAGGTCCACTAGCGGGAGCAAACCAAGAGACCCAGTACTTC. The chain joins TRBV29-1 to TRBJ2-5; 11 positions match TRBD2. The CDR3 is made up of 17 amino acids. Trimming cost V 1 base and J 0 bases; bases outside gene matches: 7. CDR1 and CDR2 from the germline V gene are SQVTM and ANQGSEA. The full variable domain, its missing parts supplied by reference TRBV29-1 and TRBJ2-5, is SAVISQKPSRDICQRGTSLTIQCQVDSQVTMMFWYRQQPGQSLTLIATANQGSEATYESGFVIDKFPISRPNLTFSTLTVSNMSPEDSSIYLCSVEGPLAGANQETQYFGPGTRLLVL.

The chain joins TRBV6-2 or TRBV6-3 to TRBJ2-7, with TRBD2 matching 8 bases. CDR1 is MNHEY, CDR2 SVGEGT, per germline. The CDR3 covers 15 residues. V dropped 6 bases and J dropped 1; count of bases not matched to a gene: 8. In nucleotides, the CDR3 is TGTGCCAGCAGCGCTAGCGGGTACTTTTCCTACGAGCAGTACTTC. Amino acids: CASSASGYFSYEQYF.

This clonotype showed up many times. The chain has TRBV6-5 and TRBJ2-7, with 11 bases aligning to TRBD2. The germline V gene encodes CDR1 MNHEY and CDR2 SVGAGI. The trim removed 4 bases at V and 3 bases at J, leaving 2 bases unmatched. CDR3 size: 14 residues. CDR3 in amino acids: CASSSTSGVYEQYF. The CDR3 DNA reads as TGTGCCAGCAGTTCGACTAGCGGGGTCTACGAGCAGTACTTC.

The table lists this clonotype with many counts. This chain connects TRBV4-3 to TRBJ1-5, with D possibly being TRBD1 (6 bases). CDR1 and CDR2 from the germline V gene are LGHNA and YSLEER. Deletions cut 2 bases from V and 4 bases from J, with 12 bases between. CDR3 length equals 15 residues. The CDR3 DNA reads TGCGCCAGCAGCCAATTCAGGGGTGGGAATCAGCCCCAGCATTTT. Residues: CASSQFRGGNQPQHF.